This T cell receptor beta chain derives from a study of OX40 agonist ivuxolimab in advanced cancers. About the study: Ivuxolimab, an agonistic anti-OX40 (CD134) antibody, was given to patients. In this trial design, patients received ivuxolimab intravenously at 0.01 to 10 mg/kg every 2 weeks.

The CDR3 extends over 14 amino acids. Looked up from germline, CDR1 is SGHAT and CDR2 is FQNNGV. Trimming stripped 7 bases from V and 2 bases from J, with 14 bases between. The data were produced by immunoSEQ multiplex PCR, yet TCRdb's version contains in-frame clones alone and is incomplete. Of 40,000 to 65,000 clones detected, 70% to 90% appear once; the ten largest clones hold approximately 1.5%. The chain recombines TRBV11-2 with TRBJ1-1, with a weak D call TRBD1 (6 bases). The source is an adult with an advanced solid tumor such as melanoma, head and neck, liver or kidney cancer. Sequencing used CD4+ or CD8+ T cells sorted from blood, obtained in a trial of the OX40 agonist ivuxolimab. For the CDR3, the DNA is TGTGCCAGCACCATGGGACAAAAAAACACTGAAGCTTTCTTT. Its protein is CASTMGQKNTEAFF.